A single T cell receptor (beta chain) is shown here with its context. Its antigen is not known. The data stem from a study of cytomegalovirus exposure and HLA in healthy donors. The V gene lost 4 bases and the J gene lost 3 bases, with 12 bases spanning the gap. Germline V CDR1 and CDR2: SGHDT, YYEEEE. The CDR3 length is 14 residues. Researchers ran the PCR with 60 Vbeta and 13 Jbeta primers. TCRdb keeps only in-frame clones here, not all; method: immunoSEQ multiplex PCR. Among some 170,000 clones listed, roughly 79% were seen once. Study results and limitations: Follow-up analysis found HLA locus-dependent TCR association rates, highest for DRB1 and lowest for HLA-C. Highly shared variants forming one cluster were likely a sequencing artifact.

The receptor was isolated from a woman between 50 and 59 years old in good health and CMV-seronegative. Sequences were obtained from PBMCs. The chain has TRBV5-6 and TRBJ2-3; TRBD1 might be the D (6 bases). CDR3 sequence reads: CASSRGQLTDTQYF. DNA of the CDR3: TGTGCCAGCAGCCGCGGACAGTTGACAGATACGCAGTATTTT. The full variable domain, in which reference TRBV5-6 and TRBJ2-3 provide the parts outside the CDR3, is DAGVTQSPTHLIKTRGQQVTLRCSPKSGHDTVSWYQQALGQGPQFIFQYYEEEERQRGNFPDRFSGHQFPNYSSELNVNALLLGDSALYLCASSRGQLTDTQYFGPGTRLTVL.